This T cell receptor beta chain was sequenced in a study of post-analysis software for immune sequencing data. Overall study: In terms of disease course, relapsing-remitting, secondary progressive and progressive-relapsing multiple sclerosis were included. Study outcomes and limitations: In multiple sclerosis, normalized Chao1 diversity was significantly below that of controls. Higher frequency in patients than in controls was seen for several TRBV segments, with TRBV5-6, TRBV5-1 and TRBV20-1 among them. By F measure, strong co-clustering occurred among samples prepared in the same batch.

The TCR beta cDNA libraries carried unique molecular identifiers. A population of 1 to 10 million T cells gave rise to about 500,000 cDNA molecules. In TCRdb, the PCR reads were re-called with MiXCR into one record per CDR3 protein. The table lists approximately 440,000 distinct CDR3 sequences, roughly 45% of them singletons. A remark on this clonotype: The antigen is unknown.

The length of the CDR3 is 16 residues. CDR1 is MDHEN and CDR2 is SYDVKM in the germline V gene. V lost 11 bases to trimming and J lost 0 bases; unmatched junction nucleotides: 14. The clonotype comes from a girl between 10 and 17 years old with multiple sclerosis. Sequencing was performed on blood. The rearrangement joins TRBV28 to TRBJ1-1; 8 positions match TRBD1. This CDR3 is CAAAPALGQVNTEAFF. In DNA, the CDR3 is TGTGCCGCGGCCCCGGCCCTGGGACAGGTGAACACTGAAGCTTTCTTT.